The 8 T cell receptor beta chains given below trace back to one sample, sequenced in a study of molecular identifiers for immune sequencing clone quantification. TCRdb reprocessed the PCR reads with MiXCR, giving one entry per CDR3 protein. In the table there are about 640,000 distinct CDR3 sequences, 15% to 20% of which are singletons. The sequenced sample consisted of naive CD8+ T cells from blood, with Jurkat cell RNA spiked in. The subset: FACS-sorted CD8+CD4-CCR7+CD45RA+ naive T cells. These receptors all stem from a human donor in good health. Some libraries in this study had Jurkat cell RNA spiked in.

Regarding this clonotype: A much larger clone sits a single nucleotide away, making a read error possible. The rearrangement joins TRBV20-1 to TRBJ2-7; D tentatively fits TRBD1 or TRBD2 (5 bases each). Germline assignment: CDR1 DFQATT and CDR2 SNEGSKA (reference sequence). The CDR3 sequence is 16 residues long. CDR3 coding DNA: TGCAGTACTAGTGACCGAGGGACCGCGATCTCCTACGAGCAGTACTTC. Its protein product is CSTSDRGTAISYEQYF.

Worth noting for this clonotype: Since a much larger clone is just one base distant, this may be a read error. The rearrangement links TRBV9 to TRBJ1-1, with D perhaps matching TRBD1 (5 bases). CDR1 and CDR2 (germline): SGDLS, YYNGEE. The CDR3 consists of 14 residues. CDR3 bases: TGTGCCAGCAGCGTAGCTTATGGTGGGACTGAAGCTTCCTTT. Protein: CASSVAYGGTEASF.

This clonotype was recorded many times. The chain uses TRBV4-3 and TRBJ2-6; D unclear. The CDR3 sequence is 16 residues long. Germline lookup yields CDR1 LGHNA and CDR2 YSLEER. Trimming stripped 0 bases from V and 4 bases from J, with 10 bases between. CDR3 coding DNA: TGCGCCAGCAGCCAAGACGCATTAACAGGGGCCAACGTCCTGACTTTC. This sequence encodes CASSQDALTGANVLTF.

This clonotype was detected many times. The rearrangement links TRBV6-1 to TRBJ1-4; 7 nucleotides match TRBD1. Losses at the gene ends were 8 bases for V and 3 bases for J; bases not matched to a gene: 18. The CDR3 is made up of 18 amino acids. Looked up from germline, CDR1 is MNHNS and CDR2 is SASEGT. The CDR3 nucleotides are TGTGCCAGCTTTGTGTTACAGGGGATATTGAATTCTAATGAAAAACTGTTTTTT. Translated: CASFVLQGILNSNEKLFF.

This chain joins TRBV7-6 and TRBJ2-1; TRBD1 matches at 11 bases. The V segment lost 5 bases and the J segment 6 bases; nucleotides outside the gene matches: 6. The V gene's germline CDR1 is SGHVS and CDR2 FNYEAQ. The CDR3 contains 15 residues. The CDR3, as DNA: TGTGCCAGCAGCCGGACAGGGGGCGGTGGCAATGAGCAGTTCTTC. Encoded protein: CASSRTGGGGNEQFF.

The rearrangement joins TRBV7-6 to TRBJ2-1; tentatively, D is TRBD1 or TRBD2 (5 bases each). The CDR3 totals 16 residues. Trimming cost V 5 bases and J 1 base, with 15 bases left between them. The germline V gene has CDR1 SGHVS and CDR2 FNYEAQ. The CDR3, as DNA: TGTGCCAGCAGCCACCCCGGGGCGCCGTCCTACAATGAGCAGTTCTTC. Translation: CASSHPGAPSYNEQFF.

This clonotype has just one count. A read error is possible here, since a much larger clone lies one base away. J is TRBJ2-7 and V is TRBV5-4, with D hard to call. This CDR3 has 13 amino acids. The germline CDR1 and CDR2 sequences are SGHNT and YYREEE (reference sequence). The CDR3 region is CASSLSESCEQYF. In DNA, the CDR3 is TGTGCCAGCAGCTTGAGCGAGTCCTGCGAGCAGTACTTC.

Remarks on this clonotype: Germline is not matched at one junction end, which may reflect a read error. This chain joins TRBV4-2 and TRBJ2-3, with TRBD2 matching over 10 bases. The germline V gene encodes CDR1 LGHNA and CDR2 YNFKEQ. The CDR3 extends over 17 amino acids. The CDR3 region is CASSQERGLAGTDTQYF. The CDR3 DNA follows: TGCGCCAGCAGCCAAGAACGCGGACTAGCGGGCACAGATACGCAGTATTTT.